The source of this TCR beta chain is a study of shared clonotypes between healthy human individuals. Study summary: Used for every donor were three CD4 naive, three CD4 memory, two CD8 naive and one CD8 memory plate. Findings and limits, study-wide: Some clonotypes were shared by all four sorted-subset donors, while others were not shared. The non-shared ones had lower generation probabilities than the shared ones.

Concerning this clone: Its antigen is currently unknown.

Germline values: CDR1 MDHEN, CDR2 SYDVKM. CDR3 size: 15 residues. V shed 6 bases and J 4 bases; nucleotides not matched to a gene: 8. Sequencing was at deep level. The method was immunoSEQ multiplex PCR; TCRdb's version includes in-frame clones alone and lacks a portion of them. The table shows a few million clones, with approximately 94% occurring only once. The clonotype was recovered from a man younger than 30 in good health. This chain links TRBV28 with TRBJ1-4; 7 bases map to TRBD1. Sequencing was carried out using naive CD4+ T cells sorted from blood. Subset specified: CD45RA+ positively selected. CDR3 in DNA: TGTGCCAGCAGCAGACCCGGGACAGTTAATGAAAAACTGTTTTTT. This encodes CASSRPGTVNEKLFF. Looking up the rest from reference TRBV28 and TRBJ1-4 gives the full variable domain: DVKVTQSSRYLVKRTGEKVFLECVQDMDHENMFWYRQDPGLGLRLIYFSYDVKMKEKGDIPEGYSVSREKKERFSLILESASTNQTSMYLCASSRPGTVNEKLFFGSGTQLSVL.